The 2 T cell receptor beta chains reported below all come from one sample, sequenced in a study of blood T cell repertoires in COVID-19. Sequencing used immunoSEQ multiplex PCR; TCRdb keeps in-frame clones, though not all of them. This sample has fewer than 300,000 clones, with over 75% found just once. Sequenced sample: PBMCs or T cells enriched from blood (not recorded which). All receptors derive from a woman in her 30s who had recovered from COVID-19.

V usage is TRBV4-2 and J usage is TRBJ2-1, with a possible D match to TRBD2 (5 bases). In germline, CDR1 is LGHNA, CDR2 YNFKEQ. V lost 0 bases, J lost 10 bases, and 10 bases lay in between. The CDR3 is made up of 13 amino acids. CDR3 region: CASSQDRGWEQFF. For the CDR3, the DNA is TGTGCCAGCAGCCAAGATCGGGGATGGGAGCAGTTCTTC.

The genes are TRBV11-1 and TRBJ2-1, with a tentative D call TRBD2 (5 bases). CDR3 size: 12 residues. The germline CDR1 and CDR2 sequences are SGHAT and FQDESV (reference sequence). V was clipped by 5 bases and J by 15 bases, with 17 bases between them. In DNA, the CDR3 is TGTGCCAGCAGCCCAGGCGACGGGGAAGGGTTCTTC. It yields the protein CASSPGDGEGFF.